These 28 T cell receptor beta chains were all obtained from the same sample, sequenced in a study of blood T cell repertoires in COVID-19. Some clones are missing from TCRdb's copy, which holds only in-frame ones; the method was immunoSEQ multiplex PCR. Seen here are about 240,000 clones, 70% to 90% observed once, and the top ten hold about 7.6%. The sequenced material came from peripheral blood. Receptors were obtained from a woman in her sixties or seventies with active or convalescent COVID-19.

The CDR3 here is CASSQISGGGAEQFF. DNA of the CDR3: TGTGCCAGCAGCCAGATTAGCGGGGGGGGCGCTGAGCAGTTCTTC. The chain uses TRBV7-2 and TRBJ2-1, with TRBD2 identical over 11 bases. CDR1 SGHTA and CDR2 FQGNSA come from the germline V gene. Unmatched junction bases numbered 9, after V lost 5 bases and J lost 9 bases. There are 15 residues in the CDR3.

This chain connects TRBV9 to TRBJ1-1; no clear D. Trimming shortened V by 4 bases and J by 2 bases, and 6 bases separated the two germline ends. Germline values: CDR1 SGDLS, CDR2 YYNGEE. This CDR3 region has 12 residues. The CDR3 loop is CASSLSNTEAFF. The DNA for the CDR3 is TGTGCCAGCAGCCTCTCCAACACTGAAGCTTTCTTT.

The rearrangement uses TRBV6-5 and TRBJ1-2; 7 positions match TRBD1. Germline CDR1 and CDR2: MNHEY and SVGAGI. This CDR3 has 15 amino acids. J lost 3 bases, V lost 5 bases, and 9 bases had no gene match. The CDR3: CASSQGGRSDYGYTF. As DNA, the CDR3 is TGTGCCAGCAGTCAGGGGGGCCGGTCGGACTATGGCTACACCTTC.

Here the CDR3 DNA reads TGTGCCAGCAGTTACATCACCGGGAGTGGGACAGGGAAAAACATTCAGTACTTC. This codes for CASSYITGSGTGKNIQYF. The chain recombines TRBV6-2 or TRBV6-3 with TRBJ2-4, with 9 bases identical to TRBD1. The CDR3 is 18 residues long. V shed 2 bases, J shed 4 bases, and the junction held 12 bases outside the gene matches. The germline gives CDR1 MNHEY, CDR2 SVGEGT.

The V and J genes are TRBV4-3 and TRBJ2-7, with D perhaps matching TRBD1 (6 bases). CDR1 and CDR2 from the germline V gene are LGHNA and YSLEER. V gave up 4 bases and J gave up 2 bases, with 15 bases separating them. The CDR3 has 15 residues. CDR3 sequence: CASSLGQGLTYEQYF. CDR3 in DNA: TGCGCCAGCAGCCTGGGTCAGGGGTTGACCTACGAGCAGTACTTC.

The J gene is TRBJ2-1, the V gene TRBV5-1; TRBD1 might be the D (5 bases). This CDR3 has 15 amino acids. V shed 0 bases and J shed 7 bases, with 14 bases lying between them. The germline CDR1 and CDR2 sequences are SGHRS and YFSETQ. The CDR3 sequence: CASSLEDPGLNEQFF. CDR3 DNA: TGCGCCAGCAGCTTGGAGGATCCAGGGCTGAATGAGCAGTTCTTC.

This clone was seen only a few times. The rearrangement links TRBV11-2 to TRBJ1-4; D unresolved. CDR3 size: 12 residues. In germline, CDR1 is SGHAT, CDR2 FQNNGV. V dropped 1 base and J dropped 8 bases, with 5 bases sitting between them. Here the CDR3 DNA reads TGTGCCAGCAGCTTAGTGGAGGAAAAACTGTTTTTT. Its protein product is CASSLVEEKLFF.

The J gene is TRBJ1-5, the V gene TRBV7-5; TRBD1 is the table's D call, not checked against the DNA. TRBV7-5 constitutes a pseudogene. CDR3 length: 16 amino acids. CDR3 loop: CARSIFRGLSNQPQHF. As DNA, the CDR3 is TGTGCCAGAAGCATTTTCAGGGGGCTGAGCAATCAGCCCCAGCATTTT.

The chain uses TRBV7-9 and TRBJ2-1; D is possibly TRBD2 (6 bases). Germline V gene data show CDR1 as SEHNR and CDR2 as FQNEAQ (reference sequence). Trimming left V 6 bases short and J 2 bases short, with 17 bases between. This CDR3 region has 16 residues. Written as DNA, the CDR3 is TGTGCCAGCAGTTCCTTAGCGGTGCGAACCTACAATGAGCAGTTCTTC. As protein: CASSSLAVRTYNEQFF.

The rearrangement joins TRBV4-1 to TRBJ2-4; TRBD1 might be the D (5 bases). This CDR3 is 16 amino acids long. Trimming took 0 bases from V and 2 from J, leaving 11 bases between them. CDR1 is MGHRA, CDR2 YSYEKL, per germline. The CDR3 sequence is CASSQEGVGPKNIQYF. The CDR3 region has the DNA TGCGCCAGCAGCCAAGAAGGAGTGGGGCCCAAAAACATTCAGTACTTC.

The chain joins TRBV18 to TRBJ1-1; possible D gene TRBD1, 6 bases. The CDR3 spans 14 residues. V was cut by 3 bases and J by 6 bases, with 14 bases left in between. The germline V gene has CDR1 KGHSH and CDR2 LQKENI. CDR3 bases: TGTGCCAGCTCACCCCAGGGGAAGGGCGCTGAAGCTTTCTTT. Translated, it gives CASSPQGKGAEAFF.

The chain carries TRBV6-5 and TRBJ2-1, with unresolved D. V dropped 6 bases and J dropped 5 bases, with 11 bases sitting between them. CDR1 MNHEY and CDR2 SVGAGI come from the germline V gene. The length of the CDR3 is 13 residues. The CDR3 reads CASSSTINNEQFF. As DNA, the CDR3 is TGTGCCAGCAGCTCGACAATTAACAATGAGCAGTTCTTC.

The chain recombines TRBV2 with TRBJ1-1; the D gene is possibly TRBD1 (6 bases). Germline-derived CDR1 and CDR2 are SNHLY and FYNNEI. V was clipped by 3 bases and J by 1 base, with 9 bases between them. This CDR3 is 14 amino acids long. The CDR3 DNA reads TGTGCCAGCAGTGAGCGACAGGCGAACACTGAAGCTTTCTTT. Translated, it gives CASSERQANTEAFF.

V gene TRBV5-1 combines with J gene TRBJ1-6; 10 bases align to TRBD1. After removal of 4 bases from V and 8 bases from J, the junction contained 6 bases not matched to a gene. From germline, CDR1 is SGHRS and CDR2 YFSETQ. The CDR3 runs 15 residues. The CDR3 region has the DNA TGCGCCAGCAGCATTCCGGACAGGGGGGATTCACCCCTCCACTTT. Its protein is CASSIPDRGDSPLHF.

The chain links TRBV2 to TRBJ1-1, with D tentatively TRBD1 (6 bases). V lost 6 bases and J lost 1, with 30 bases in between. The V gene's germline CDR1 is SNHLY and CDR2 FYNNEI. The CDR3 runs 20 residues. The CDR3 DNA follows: TGTGCCAGCAGCAGGGGACCTAGGGGACCTCTCGCAGGGGCGAACACTGAAGCTTTCTTT. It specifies CASSRGPRGPLAGANTEAFF.

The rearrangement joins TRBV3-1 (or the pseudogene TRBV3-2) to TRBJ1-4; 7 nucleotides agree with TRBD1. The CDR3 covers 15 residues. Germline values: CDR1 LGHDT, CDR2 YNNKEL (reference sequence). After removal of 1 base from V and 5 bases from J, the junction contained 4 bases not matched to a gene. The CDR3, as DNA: TGTGCCAGCAGCCAAGGAGAGACAGGGAATGAAAAACTGTTTTTT. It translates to CASSQGETGNEKLFF.

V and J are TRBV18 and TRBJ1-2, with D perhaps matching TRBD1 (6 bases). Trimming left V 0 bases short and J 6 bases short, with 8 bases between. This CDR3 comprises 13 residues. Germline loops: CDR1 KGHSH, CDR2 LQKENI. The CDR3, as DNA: TGTGCCAGCTCACCACCGCCAGGGGATGGCTACACCTTC. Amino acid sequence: CASSPPPGDGYTF.

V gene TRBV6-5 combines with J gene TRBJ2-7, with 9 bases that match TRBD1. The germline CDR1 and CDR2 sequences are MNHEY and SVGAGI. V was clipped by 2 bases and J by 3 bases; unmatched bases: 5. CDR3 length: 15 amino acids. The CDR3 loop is CASSYVGQGFYEQYF. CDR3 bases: TGTGCCAGCAGTTACGTAGGACAGGGGTTCTACGAGCAGTACTTC.

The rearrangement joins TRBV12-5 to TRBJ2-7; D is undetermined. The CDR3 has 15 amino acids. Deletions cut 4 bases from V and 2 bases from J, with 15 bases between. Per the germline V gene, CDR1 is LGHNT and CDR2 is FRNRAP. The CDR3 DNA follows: TGTGCTAGTGGTTCGTCGTCTGGCGGAACCTACGAGCAGTACTTC. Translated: CASGSSSGGTYEQYF.

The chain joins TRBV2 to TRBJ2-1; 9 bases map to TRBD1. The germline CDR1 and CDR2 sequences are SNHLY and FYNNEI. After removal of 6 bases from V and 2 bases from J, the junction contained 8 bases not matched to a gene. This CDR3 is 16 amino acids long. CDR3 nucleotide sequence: TGTGCCAGCAGCTCAAACGGGGACAGGGCCTACAATGAGCAGTTCTTC. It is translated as CASSSNGDRAYNEQFF.

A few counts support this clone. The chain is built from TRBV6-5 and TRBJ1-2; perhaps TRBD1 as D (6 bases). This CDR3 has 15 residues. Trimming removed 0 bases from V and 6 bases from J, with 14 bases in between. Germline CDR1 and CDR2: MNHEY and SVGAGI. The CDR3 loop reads CASSYSTGTNHGYTF. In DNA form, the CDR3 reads TGTGCCAGCAGTTACTCCACCGGGACAAACCATGGCTACACCTTC.

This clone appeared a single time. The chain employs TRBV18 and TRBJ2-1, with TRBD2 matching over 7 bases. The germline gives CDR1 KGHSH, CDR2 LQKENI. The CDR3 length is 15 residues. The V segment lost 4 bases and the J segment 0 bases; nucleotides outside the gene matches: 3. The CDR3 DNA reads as TGTGCCAGCTCACTACCTAGCGGCTCCTACAATGAGCAGTTCTTC. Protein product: CASSLPSGSYNEQFF.

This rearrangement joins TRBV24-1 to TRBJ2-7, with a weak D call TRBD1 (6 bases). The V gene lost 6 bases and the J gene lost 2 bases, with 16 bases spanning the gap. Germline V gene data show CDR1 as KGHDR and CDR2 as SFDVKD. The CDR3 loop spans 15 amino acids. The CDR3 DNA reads TGTGCCACCAGTAACTTACAGGGTGCAGCCTACGAGCAGTACTTC. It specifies CATSNLQGAAYEQYF.

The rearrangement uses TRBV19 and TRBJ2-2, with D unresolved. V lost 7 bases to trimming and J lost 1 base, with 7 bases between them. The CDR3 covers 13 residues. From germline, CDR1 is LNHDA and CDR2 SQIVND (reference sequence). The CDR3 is CASTRVNTGELFF. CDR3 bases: TGTGCCAGTACTCGGGTGAACACCGGGGAGCTGTTTTTT.

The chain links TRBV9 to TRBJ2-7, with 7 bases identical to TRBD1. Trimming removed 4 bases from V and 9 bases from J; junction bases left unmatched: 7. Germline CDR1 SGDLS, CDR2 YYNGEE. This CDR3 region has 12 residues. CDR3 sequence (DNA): TGTGCCAGCAGCCCTTACAGGGGCGGGCAGTACTTC. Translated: CASSPYRGGQYF.

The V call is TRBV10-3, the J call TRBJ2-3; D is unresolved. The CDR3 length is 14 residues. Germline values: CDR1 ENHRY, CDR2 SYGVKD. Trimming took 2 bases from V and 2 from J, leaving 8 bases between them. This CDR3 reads CAISEGTATDTQYF. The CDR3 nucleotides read TGTGCCATCAGTGAGGGAACAGCCACAGATACGCAGTATTTT.

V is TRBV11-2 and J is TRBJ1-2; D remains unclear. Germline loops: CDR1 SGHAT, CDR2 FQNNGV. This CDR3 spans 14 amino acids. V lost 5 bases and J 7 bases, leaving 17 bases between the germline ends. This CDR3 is CASSTPRRKVGYTF. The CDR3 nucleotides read TGTGCCAGCAGCACGCCCCGGAGGAAGGTTGGCTACACCTTC.

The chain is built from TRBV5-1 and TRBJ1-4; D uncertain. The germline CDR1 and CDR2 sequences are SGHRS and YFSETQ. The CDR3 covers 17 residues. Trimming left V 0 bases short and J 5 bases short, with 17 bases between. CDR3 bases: TGCGCCAGCAGCTTGGGAGATTCTCCCAACAGAAATGAAAAACTGTTTTTT. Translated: CASSLGDSPNRNEKLFF.